This TCR beta chain was profiled in a study of cytotoxic CD8 clonotypes in ibrutinib-treated CLL. Details on this clone: Its target is unknown.

Profiled with immunoSEQ multiplex PCR; TCRdb holds only in-frame clones, not every one. Of 100,000 or so clones listed, approximately 58% were seen once; the top ten hold around a third. The study's findings and limits: Sample timing was unmatched between remission and later-progressing patients; lymph nodes unstudied.

The V end was cut by 1 base, the J end by 1 base, with 5 bases between. Germline-derived CDR1 and CDR2 are SGHTA and FQGNSA. The CDR3 spans 14 residues. This TCR was recovered from a human donor with chronic lymphocytic leukemia. Sequencing used PBMCs, obtained after 24 months of ibrutinib treatment. The genes are TRBV7-2 and TRBJ1-3; D not certain. The CDR3 here is CASSLGRSGNTIYF. CDR3 coding DNA: TGTGCCAGCAGCTTAGGCCGATCTGGAAACACCATATATTTT. Together with reference TRBV7-2 and TRBJ1-3, the CDR3 gives the full variable domain: GAGVSQSPSNKVTEKGKDVELRCDPISGHTALYWYRQSLGQGLEFLIYFQGNSAPDKSGLPSDRFSAERTGGSVSTLTIQRTQQEDSAVYLCASSLGRSGNTIYFGEGSWLTVV.